Presented here are 29 T cell receptor beta chains from one specimen sequenced in a study of T cell responses to AZD1222 COVID-19 vaccine. Assay used: immunoSEQ multiplex PCR; TCRdb lists only in-frame clones, some missing. Of approximately 97,000 clones listed, approximately 88% are singletons. The sequencing used peripheral blood, collected on day 0 of AZD1222 vaccination. The receptors stem from an adult in good health.

The sample holds a few counts of this clone. The chain employs TRBV2 and TRBJ2-1; 7 positions match TRBD1. CDR3 length: 15 residues. With 8 bases clipped from V and 8 bases from J, the junction kept 15 bases outside the gene matches. CDR1 SNHLY and CDR2 FYNNEI come from the germline V gene. This chain's CDR3 is CASYPRDSLRDEQFF. The CDR3 DNA reads TGTGCCAGCTACCCCCGGGACAGCCTAAGAGATGAGCAGTTCTTC.

CDR3 in DNA: TGTGCCAGCAGCTTCCCAGAAGGGGCAAACACCGGGGAGCTGTTTTTT. Translated, it gives CASSFPEGANTGELFF. The chain links TRBV5-4 to TRBJ2-2; tentatively, D is TRBD1 (5 bases). CDR1 is SGHNT, CDR2 YYREEE, per germline (reference sequence). The CDR3 length is 16 residues. Trimming removed 2 bases from V and 2 bases from J, with 13 bases in between.

The V and J genes are TRBV19 and TRBJ2-1; D gene uncertain. V shed 2 bases and J shed 6 bases, with 14 bases lying between them. This CDR3 comprises 15 residues. CDR1 and CDR2 (germline): LNHDA, SQIVND (reference sequence). The CDR3 loop reads CASSIRSARPNEQFF. The CDR3 DNA sequence: TGTGCCAGTAGTATAAGGTCCGCCAGACCCAATGAGCAGTTCTTC.

The chain links TRBV18 to TRBJ1-2; D ambiguous. Germline CDR1 and CDR2: KGHSH and LQKENI. V was trimmed by 3 bases and J by 0 bases, leaving 11 bases between them. There are 15 residues in the CDR3. CDR3 bases: TGTGCCAGCTCACCCAAAGAGGGTACTAACTATGGCTACACCTTC. This codes for CASSPKEGTNYGYTF.

The chain uses TRBV24-1 and TRBJ2-3; 8 bases are a match to TRBD1. The CDR3 runs 18 residues. Trimming removed 1 base from V and 0 bases from J; junction bases left unmatched: 8. Germline CDR1 KGHDR, CDR2 SFDVKD. CDR3: CATSDFRDRSPSTDTQYF. CDR3 nucleotide sequence: TGTGCCACCAGTGATTTCAGGGACAGGTCTCCTAGCACAGATACGCAGTATTTT.

The CDR3 reads CASTPGGINEQFF. The CDR3, as DNA: TGTGCCAGCACGCCGGGGGGGATCAATGAGCAGTTCTTC. V usage is TRBV9 and J usage is TRBJ2-1, with 8 nucleotides matching TRBD2. V shed 6 bases and J 6 bases; nucleotides not matched to a gene: 5. The CDR3 spans 13 residues. CDR1 is SGDLS, CDR2 YYNGEE, per germline.

This clone has at least ten counts. The genes are TRBV19 and TRBJ2-2; possible D gene TRBD2, 5 bases. Germline CDR1 is LNHDA and CDR2 is SQIVND (reference sequence). The CDR3 consists of 15 residues. V was trimmed by 7 bases and J by 1 base, leaving 13 bases between them. CDR3 in amino acids: CASTIFEGNTGELFF. In DNA form, the CDR3 reads TGTGCCAGTACCATTTTCGAGGGGAACACCGGGGAGCTGTTTTTT.

The rearrangement links TRBV28 to TRBJ1-2, with D uncertain. The CDR3 length is 17 residues. V gave up 5 bases and J gave up 4 bases, with 23 bases separating them. Germline V lookup: CDR1 MDHEN, CDR2 SYDVKM. CDR3 DNA sequence: TGTGCCAGCAGTGAGCCCGAGGGCCGCCGAGGGTCCTATGGCTACACCTTC. Its protein is CASSEPEGRRGSYGYTF.

This clone occurred many times. The V gene is TRBV5-5, the J gene TRBJ1-2; D is undetermined. V dropped 0 bases and J dropped 0 bases, with 12 bases sitting between them. CDR3 length equals 16 residues. Germline CDR1 reads SGHKS; CDR2 reads YYEKEE (reference sequence). CDR3 sequence (DNA): TGTGCCAGCAGCTTGGAGGGAAAAATAGCTAACTATGGCTACACCTTC. Translated: CASSLEGKIANYGYTF.

The chain is built from TRBV3-1 (or the pseudogene TRBV3-2) and TRBJ2-1; 8 nucleotides match TRBD2. V shed 5 bases and J 7 bases; nucleotides not matched to a gene: 10. The CDR3 sequence is 15 residues long. Looked up from germline, CDR1 is LGHDT and CDR2 is YNNKEL (reference sequence). In DNA, the CDR3 is TGTGCCAGCAGCTACCACCGCGGGGGGATTAATGAGCAGTTCTTC. Its protein product is CASSYHRGGINEQFF.

V gene TRBV12-5 combines with J gene TRBJ2-1; 11 bases line up with TRBD2. Germline loops: CDR1 LGHNT, CDR2 FRNRAP. J gave up 3 bases and V 1 base, and 17 bases lay outside the gene matches. The CDR3 extends over 21 amino acids. For the CDR3, the DNA is TGTGCTAGTGGTTTGGGATGGGACTGGGGAGATACTAGCGGGAGCTACAATGAGCAGTTCTTC. It encodes CASGLGWDWGDTSGSYNEQFF.

The chain recombines TRBV28 with TRBJ1-2, with D possibly matching TRBD1 (6 bases). V was cut by 2 bases and J by 8 bases, with 12 bases left in between. This CDR3 has 13 residues. The germline gives CDR1 MDHEN, CDR2 SYDVKM. This chain's CDR3 is CASSLVQGRGYTF. CDR3 bases: TGTGCCAGCAGTTTAGTACAGGGAAGGGGCTACACCTTC.

V and J are TRBV28 and TRBJ2-1; TRBD2 matches 14 bases. In germline, CDR1 is MDHEN, CDR2 SYDVKM. The J segment lost 0 bases and the V segment lost 4 bases, leaving 20 bases of the junction unmatched. This CDR3 has 23 residues. This CDR3 is CASSSHPDRIGTSGSHSYNEQFF. In DNA, the CDR3 is TGTGCCAGCAGTTCCCATCCGGACAGAATTGGGACTAGCGGGAGTCACTCCTACAATGAGCAGTTCTTC.

CDR3 in DNA: TGTGCCAGCAGCCAAGAGTACAGGGAAGGTTCTGAAGCTTTCTTT. This encodes CASSQEYREGSEAFF. The V and J genes are TRBV3-1 (or the pseudogene TRBV3-2) and TRBJ1-1; D may be TRBD1 (6 bases). V was clipped by 0 bases and J by 6 bases, with 14 bases between them. The CDR3 loop spans 15 amino acids. CDR1 and CDR2 (germline): LGHDT, YNNKEL (reference sequence).

CDR3 nucleotides: TGTGCCACCAGCACCTACGGGGAGGGTTCAGATGGCTACACCTTC. This sequence encodes CATSTYGEGSDGYTF. The chain couples TRBV15 to TRBJ1-2, with unresolved D. V was shortened by 4 bases and J by 6 bases, with 18 bases between the two germline ends. Per the germline V gene, CDR1 is LNHNV and CDR2 is YYDKDF (reference sequence). This CDR3 contains 15 residues.

This clone came up a few times. V and J are TRBV5-5 and TRBJ1-2, with no clear D. Germline V gene sequence: CDR1 SGHKS, CDR2 YYEKEE (reference sequence). The CDR3 is 15 amino acids. The germline V and J ends were trimmed by 0 bases and 0 bases, with 9 bases remaining between them. CDR3 nucleotide sequence: TGTGCCAGCAGCTTGGGGGGAGCCACTAACTATGGCTACACCTTC. Its translation is CASSLGGATNYGYTF.

The chain uses TRBV15 and TRBJ1-2, with D hard to call. Germline lookup yields CDR1 LNHNV and CDR2 YYDKDF (reference sequence). The CDR3 length is 15 residues. The V end was cut by 5 bases, the J end by 6 bases, with 19 bases between. Here the CDR3 DNA reads TGTGCCACCAGCTATGCGGACTTAAATATGGATGGCTACACCTTC. Translating gives CATSYADLNMDGYTF. The variable domain in full, with the rest retrieved from reference TRBV15 and TRBJ1-2, is DAMVIQNPRYQVTQFGKPVTLSCSQTLNHNVMYWYQQKSSQAPKLLFHYYDKDFNNEADTPDNFQSRRPNTSFCFLDIRSPGLGDTAMYLCATSYADLNMDGYTFGSGTRLTVV.

V gene TRBV24-1 combines with J gene TRBJ1-6; D unclear. This CDR3 has 14 amino acids. Deletions cut 7 bases from V and 0 bases from J, with 6 bases between. Germline lookup yields CDR1 KGHDR and CDR2 SFDVKD. In DNA, the CDR3 is TGTGCCACCAGCAGCAGCTCCTATAATTCACCCCTCCACTTT. Its protein product is CATSSSSYNSPLHF.

The J gene is TRBJ2-1, the V gene TRBV9; 11 bases line up with TRBD2. CDR1 SGDLS and CDR2 YYNGEE come from the germline V gene. V trimming: 0 bases; J trimming: 9 bases; junction bases outside the gene matches: 8. The CDR3 contains 16 residues. Written as DNA, the CDR3 is TGTGCCAGCAGCGTAGCTACGTCCCTAGCGGGGGGTGAGCAGTTCTTC. Its protein is CASSVATSLAGGEQFF.

The rearrangement joins TRBV6-5 to TRBJ2-1; 11 nucleotides line up with TRBD2. Germline CDR1 MNHEY, CDR2 SVGAGI. The V segment lost 7 bases and the J segment 3 bases; nucleotides outside the gene matches: 5. This CDR3 has 15 amino acids. This chain's CDR3 is CASKPGLADYNEQFF. As DNA, the CDR3 is TGTGCCAGCAAACCGGGACTAGCGGACTACAATGAGCAGTTCTTC.

This clone showed up just a few times. J is TRBJ1-4 and V is TRBV28; D is possibly TRBD1 (5 bases). Trimming removed 6 bases from V and 7 bases from J, with 18 bases in between. The CDR3 totals 15 residues. Germline-derived CDR1 and CDR2 are MDHEN and SYDVKM. CDR3 DNA sequence: TGTGCCAGCAGCCCTTCTGGGGGAGGAGGTGAAAAACTGTTTTTT. Translated, it gives CASSPSGGGGEKLFF.

The rearrangement uses TRBV24-1 and TRBJ2-2, with 8 bases fitting TRBD2. Trimming cost V 2 bases and J 6 bases; bases outside gene matches: 10. Germline-derived CDR1 and CDR2 are KGHDR and SFDVKD. The CDR3 runs to 17 residues. The CDR3 protein is CATSDYASQGLAGELFF. In nucleotides, the CDR3 is TGTGCCACCAGTGATTACGCCTCACAGGGACTAGCCGGGGAGCTGTTTTTT.

This clone was seen a few times. V gene TRBV10-2 combines with J gene TRBJ2-7; 10 bases agree with TRBD2. This CDR3 contains 15 residues. In germline, CDR1 is WSHSY, CDR2 SAAADI. V shed 5 bases and J 2 bases; nucleotides not matched to a gene: 6. In DNA, the CDR3 is TGCGCCAGCAGTCAAGAGCGGGGGGGCCCCTACGAGCAGTACGTC. This gives the protein CASSQERGGPYEQYV.

The gene calls are TRBV24-1 and TRBJ2-5, with 9 nucleotides matching TRBD1. This CDR3 region has 16 residues. From germline, CDR1 is KGHDR and CDR2 SFDVKD. After removal of 2 bases from V and 4 bases from J, the junction contained 7 bases not matched to a gene. CDR3 nucleotide sequence: TGTGCCACCAGTGATTCGCCGGGACAGGGAGGAGAGACCCAGTACTTC. This sequence encodes CATSDSPGQGGETQYF.

The V gene is TRBV18, the J gene TRBJ1-1; TRBD1 matches 7 bases. Trimming removed 4 bases from V and 3 bases from J; junction bases left unmatched: 5. CDR1 KGHSH and CDR2 LQKENI come from the germline V gene. CDR3 size: 14 residues. Written as DNA, the CDR3 is TGTGCCAGCTCACTCAGACAGGGATACACTGAAGCTTTCTTT. It encodes CASSLRQGYTEAFF.

CDR3 in amino acids: CASRLDPAAGGYTF. The CDR3 DNA reads TGCGCCAGCAGACTGGACCCGGCCGCAGGCGGCTACACCTTC. This chain uses TRBV5-1 with TRBJ1-2, with D uncertain. The CDR3 length is 14 residues. V shed 5 bases and J shed 8 bases, with 19 bases lying between them. Germline V CDR1 and CDR2: SGHRS, YFSETQ.

CDR3 bases: TGTGCCAGCAGGATGGGACATTCTAATGAAAAACTGTTTTTT. Translating gives CASRMGHSNEKLFF. The gene calls are TRBV27 and TRBJ1-4; a weak D match, TRBD1 (6 bases). The V gene lost 6 bases and the J gene lost 3 bases, with 11 bases spanning the gap. The CDR3 is 14 residues long. Germline assignment: CDR1 MNHEY and CDR2 SMNVEV (reference sequence).

This chain joins TRBV24-1 and TRBJ2-6; D gene ambiguous. V was shortened by 4 bases and J by 0 bases, with 6 bases between the two germline ends. The CDR3 runs 15 residues. Germline CDR1 and CDR2: KGHDR and SFDVKD. The CDR3 reads CATSEAGSGANVLTF. The CDR3 DNA is TGTGCCACCAGTGAGGCAGGCTCTGGGGCCAACGTCCTGACTTTC.

This clone was found once. V and J are TRBV6-1 and TRBJ2-2, with a tentative D call TRBD1 (6 bases). This CDR3 is built from 15 residues. Trimming took 0 bases from V and 6 from J, leaving 11 bases between them. The germline CDR1 and CDR2 sequences are MNHNS and SASEGT. This chain's CDR3 is CASSEAKGVAGELFF. CDR3 nucleotide sequence: TGTGCCAGCAGTGAAGCCAAGGGGGTGGCCGGGGAGCTGTTTTTT.